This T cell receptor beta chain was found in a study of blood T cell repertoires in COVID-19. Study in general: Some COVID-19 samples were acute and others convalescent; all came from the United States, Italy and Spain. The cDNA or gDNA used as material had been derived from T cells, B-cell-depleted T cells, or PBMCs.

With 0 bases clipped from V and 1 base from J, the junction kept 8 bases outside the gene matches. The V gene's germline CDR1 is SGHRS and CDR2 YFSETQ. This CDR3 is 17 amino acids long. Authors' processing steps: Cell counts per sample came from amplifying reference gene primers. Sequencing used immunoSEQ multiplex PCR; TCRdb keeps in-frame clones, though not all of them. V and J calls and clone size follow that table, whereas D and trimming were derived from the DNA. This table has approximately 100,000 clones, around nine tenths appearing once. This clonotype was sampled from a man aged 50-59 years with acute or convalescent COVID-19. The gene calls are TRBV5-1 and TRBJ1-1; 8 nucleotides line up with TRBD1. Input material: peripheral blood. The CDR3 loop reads CASSLVPGGNRNTEAFF. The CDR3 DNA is TGCGCCAGCAGCTTGGTACCAGGGGGCAATCGGAACACTGAAGCTTTCTTT.